This TCR beta chain was found in a study of CD8+ T cells in alopecia areata. Across the study: Treated patients swallowed 5 to 10 mg of oral tofacitinib twice daily. Study-wide points: Scalp samples also yield sequences of resident alphabeta T cells from normal skin. The study found higher clonality in lesional than normal scalp, especially in alopecia totalis/universalis.

The authors extracted RNA and reverse transcribed it into cDNA as the sequencing template. This table comes from immunoSEQ multiplex PCR, and its TCRdb copy is limited to in-frame clones, with some not included. Among about 120,000 clones, approximately 49% were seen once, and the ten largest hold around 20%. This clone has more than one count but fewer than ten. The antigen is not known. In alopecia areata patients, both lesional scalp punch biopsies and peripheral blood were collected. The TCR comes from a human donor with alopecia areata. The starting material was CD8+ T cells sorted from blood, obtained at week 0.

CDR3 amino acids: CASSLDIVALGEQYF. CDR3 coding DNA: TGTGCCAGCAGCTTAGATATAGTTGCTTTGGGCGAGCAGTACTTC. The chain employs TRBV11-2 and TRBJ2-7, with D unresolved. The CDR3 sequence is 15 residues long. Trimming removed 0 bases at V and 6 bases at J, with 15 bases between. Germline V gene sequence: CDR1 SGHAT, CDR2 FQNNGV. The variable domain in full, completed from reference TRBV11-2 and TRBJ2-7, reads EAGVAQSPRYKIIEKRQSVAFWCNPISGHATLYWYQQILGQGPKLLIQFQNNGVVDDSQLPKDRFSAERLKGVDSTLKIQPAKLEDSAVYLCASSLDIVALGEQYFGPGTRLTVT.